Below, 14 T cell receptor beta chains from the same sample are listed, as sequenced in a study of CD8 T cells in Susac syndrome (dated by TCRdb to between 2018 and 2021). Library preparation used the immunoSEQ multiplex PCR assay. RNA was extracted using the RNeasy kit, and roughly 0.45 to 1 ug of the RNA was reverse transcribed with random hexamers. The public reads were run again by TCRdb, first through fastp at Q25 and then through MiXCR, and only productive beta chains were kept. Here each entry gathers all rows of one CDR3 protein and keeps the most common genes and DNA. This sample lists some 200,000 distinct CDR3 sequences; about 95% were detected once. The ten largest clones add up to 0.08% to 0.11% of the sample. Input material: CD4+ T cells from PBMCs. The source of these receptors is a human donor in good health.

This sequence joins TRBV25-1 and TRBJ2-7, with D uncertain. The CDR3 sequence is 11 residues long. Germline CDR1 MGHDK, CDR2 SYGVNS. Trimming stripped 6 bases from V and 4 bases from J, with 7 bases between. The CDR3 DNA reads as TGTGCCAGCAGCGCTACTTACGAGCAGTACTTC. Protein: CASSATYEQYF.

The genes are TRBV19 and TRBJ2-4, with D hard to call. The germline V and J ends were trimmed by 3 bases and 7 bases, with 10 bases remaining between them. From germline, CDR1 is LNHDA and CDR2 SQIVND (reference sequence). The CDR3 length is 13 residues. The CDR3 nucleotides read TGTGCCAGTAGTATGGGGTGGCGTAACATTCAGTACTTC. This encodes CASSMGWRNIQYF.

This chain uses TRBV7-2 with TRBJ2-1; D is unclear. Germline V CDR1 and CDR2: SGHTA, FQGNSA. Trimming removed 5 bases from V and 9 bases from J, with 11 bases in between. The CDR3 totals 12 residues. The CDR3 spells CASSVVASEQFF. CDR3 DNA sequence: TGTGCCAGCAGCGTGGTAGCCAGTGAGCAGTTCTTC. Full variable domain (outside the CDR3, taken from reference TRBV7-2 and TRBJ2-1): GAGVSQSPSNKVTEKGKDVELRCDPISGHTALYWYRQSLGQGLEFLIYFQGNSAPDKSGLPSDRFSAERTGGSVSTLTIQRTQQEDSAVYLCASSVVASEQFFGPGTRLTVL.

The chain uses TRBV28 and TRBJ1-4; D is possibly TRBD1 (5 bases). V lost 6 bases and J 0 bases, leaving 11 bases between the germline ends. The CDR3 extends over 15 amino acids. Germline V gene data show CDR1 as MDHEN and CDR2 as SYDVKM. CDR3 bases: TGTGCCAGCAGACCTACAGGTGCAACTAATGAAAAACTGTTTTTT. This encodes CASRPTGATNEKLFF. The variable domain in full, with the rest retrieved from reference TRBV28 and TRBJ1-4, is DVKVTQSSRYLVKRTGEKVFLECVQDMDHENMFWYRQDPGLGLRLIYFSYDVKMKEKGDIPEGYSVSREKKERFSLILESASTNQTSMYLCASRPTGATNEKLFFGSGTQLSVL.

The gene calls are TRBV13 and TRBJ2-1; no clear D. V shed 5 bases and J shed 10 bases, with 9 bases lying between them. The germline gives CDR1 PRHDT, CDR2 FYEKMQ (reference sequence). There are 11 residues in the CDR3. CDR3 sequence (DNA): TGTGCCAGCAGCGTAAGGGTGGAGCAGTTCTTC. This sequence encodes CASSVRVEQFF.

This clonotype was found once. The chain's CDR3 is CASSHPLSAGHTEAFF. In DNA, the CDR3 is TGTGCCAGCAGCCATCCCCTCTCCGCGGGACACACTGAAGCTTTCTTT. The chain joins TRBV4-2 to TRBJ1-1; D is possibly TRBD1 (5 bases). The germline V and J ends were trimmed by 3 bases and 3 bases, with 17 bases remaining between them. In germline, CDR1 is LGHNA, CDR2 YNFKEQ. The CDR3 runs 16 residues.

The CDR3 spells CASSGLYPDTQYF. CDR3 DNA: TGTGCCAGCAGCGGACTCTACCCCGATACGCAGTATTTT. The J gene is TRBJ2-3, the V gene TRBV9; D gene unclear. This CDR3 comprises 13 residues. Germline lookup yields CDR1 SGDLS and CDR2 YYNGEE. V lost 3 bases, J lost 6 bases, and 11 bases lay in between.

The V call is TRBV20-1, the J call TRBJ2-6; D not resolved. The CDR3 sequence is 14 residues long. CDR1 DFQATT and CDR2 SNEGSKA come from the germline V gene (reference sequence). With 7 bases removed from V and 1 base from J, the gap between germline ends came to 11 bases. Written as DNA, the CDR3 is TGCAGTGGCGAAAGCAGGTCTGGGGCCAACGTCCTGACTTTC. This gives the protein CSGESRSGANVLTF.

This rearrangement joins TRBV29-1 to TRBJ2-7, with TRBD2 as a possible D gene (6 bases). CDR3 length: 11 residues. V was clipped by 1 base and J by 7 bases, with 8 bases between them. The germline V gene has CDR1 SQVTM and CDR2 ANQGSEA. This CDR3 is CSVEGGGEQYF. In DNA, the CDR3 is TGCAGCGTTGAAGGTGGAGGGGAGCAGTACTTC.

The rearrangement uses TRBV15 and TRBJ2-7, with TRBD2 as a possible D gene (6 bases). Germline assignment: CDR1 LNHNV and CDR2 YYDKDF (reference sequence). CDR3 length: 14 residues. Trimming took off 3 bases at V and 2 bases at J, with 11 bases between the two ends. CDR3 residues: CATSRSGTAYEQYF. The CDR3 nucleotides are TGTGCCACCAGCAGGTCCGGGACTGCCTACGAGCAGTACTTC.

The chain links TRBV6-4 to TRBJ2-1, with D perhaps TRBD1 (5 bases). The germline V gene has CDR1 MRHNA and CDR2 SNTAGT. CDR3 size: 15 residues. V lost 0 bases, J lost 6 bases, and 12 bases lay in between. Written as DNA, the CDR3 is TGTGCCAGCAGTGACTCGGCGGTAGGGGCCAATGAGCAGTTCTTC. Protein sequence: CASSDSAVGANEQFF.

CDR3 DNA: TGTGCCAGCAGCTTCTCGCAGGGAGGGACCTACGAGCAGTACTTC. Protein: CASSFSQGGTYEQYF. This sequence joins TRBV11-1 and TRBJ2-7, with 7 bases identical to TRBD2. Trimming cost V 3 bases and J 2 bases; bases outside gene matches: 7. CDR3 length equals 15 residues. Germline assignment: CDR1 SGHAT and CDR2 FQDESV (reference sequence). The variable domain in full, completed from reference TRBV11-1 and TRBJ2-7, reads EAEVAQSPRYKITEKSQAVAFWCDPISGHATLYWYRQILGQGPELLVQFQDESVVDDSQLPKDRFSAERLKGVDSTLKIQPAELGDSAMYLCASSFSQGGTYEQYFGPGTRLTVT.

V is TRBV7-2 and J is TRBJ2-2; unclear D gene. The CDR3 has 15 amino acids. CDR1 SGHTA and CDR2 FQGNSA come from the germline V gene. Trimming left V 1 base short and J 6 bases short, with 12 bases between. In DNA form, the CDR3 reads TGTGCCAGCAGCTTAGGTGGTGGGTACGCCGGGGAGCTGTTTTTT. Residues: CASSLGGGYAGELFF.

The gene calls are TRBV20-1 and TRBJ2-7; 7 nucleotides match TRBD1. Trimming cost V 8 bases and J 3 bases; bases outside gene matches: 4. Germline V gene lookup returns CDR1 DFQATT and CDR2 SNEGSKA (reference sequence). The CDR3 sequence is 11 residues long. The CDR3 bases are TGCAGTATGAGGGGGCACTACGAGCAGTACTTC. This sequence encodes CSMRGHYEQYF.